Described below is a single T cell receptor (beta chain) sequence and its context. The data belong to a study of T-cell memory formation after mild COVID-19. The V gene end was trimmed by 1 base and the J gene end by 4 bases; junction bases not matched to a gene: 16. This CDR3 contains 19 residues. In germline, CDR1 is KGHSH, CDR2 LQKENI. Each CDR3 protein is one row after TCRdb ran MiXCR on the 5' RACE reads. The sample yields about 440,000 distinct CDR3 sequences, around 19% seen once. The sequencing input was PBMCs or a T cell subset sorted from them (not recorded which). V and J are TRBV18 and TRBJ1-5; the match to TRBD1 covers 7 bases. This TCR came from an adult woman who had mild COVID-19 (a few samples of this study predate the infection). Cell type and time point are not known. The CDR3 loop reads CASSPRPGLGDSRNQPQHF. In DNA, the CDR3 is TGTGCCAGCTCACCACGGCCGGGACTGGGGGACAGTCGAAATCAGCCCCAGCATTTT.